A selection of T cell receptor beta chains follows, all from one sample in a study of siplizumab effects on memory and regulatory T cells. Generated by immunoSEQ multiplex PCR, the TCRdb table keeps only in-frame clones and is missing some. The sample lists approximately 100,000 clones, about 92% seen once, with approximately 0.75% in the top ten. Source material: Tregs sorted from blood. These receptors were taken from a human donor in good health. CDR3s include the opening cysteine and the closing phenylalanine or tryptophan. D genes are given only for firm matches. Not all rows give a size; the values are once, few, many and, for expanded clones, a class.

NA	TRBV6-6	NA	TRBJ2-5	TGTGCCAGCACCTTCCAAGAGACCCAGTACTTC	CASTFQETQYF
NA	TRBV18	NA	TRBJ1-2	TGTGCCAGCTCACGGCTAGGGGGGCTAGGTCTTTTGAATGGCTACACCTTC	CASSRLGGLGLLNGYTF
TRBD2	TRBV30	NA	TRBJ2-2	TGTGCCTGGTCGCGTGGGAGGGTCACCGGGGAGCTGTTTTTT	CAWSRGRVTGELFF
NA	TRBV27	NA	TRBJ2-2	TGTGCCAGCAGTTTGGGGCAGGTCTACACCGGGGAGCTGTTTTTT	CASSLGQVYTGELFF
NA	TRBV6-6	NA	TRBJ2-1	TGTGCCAGCAGTTACGGTGGTGGATACTACAATGAGCAGTTCTTC	CASSYGGGYYNEQFF
NA	TRBV6-5	NA	TRBJ2-1	TGTGCCAGCAGTCAACAGGGTTCCTACAATGAGCAGTTCTTC	CASSQQGSYNEQFF
NA	TRBV2	NA	TRBJ1-2	TGTGCCAGCAGTGCCGCCGGCCGGGCCGTACTTGGCTACACCTTC	CASSAAGRAVLGYTF
TRBD1	TRBV19	NA	TRBJ1-5	TGTGCCAGTTCTCAGATGACAGGGATGCCCAGCAATCAGCCCCAGCATTTT	CASSQMTGMPSNQPQHF
NA	TRBV7-6	NA	TRBJ2-2	TGTGCCAGCAGCTTAGGGGCTCTCACCGGGGAGCTGTTTTTT	CASSLGALTGELFF
NA	TRBV6-6	NA	TRBJ2-1	TGTGCCAGCAGTTACTCCGGGTGGTCCTACAATGAGCAGTTCTTC	CASSYSGWSYNEQFF
NA	TRBV29-1	NA	TRBJ1-1	TGCAGCGCGCAGGGGAACACTGAAGCTTTCTTT	CSAQGNTEAFF
NA	TRBV30	NA	TRBJ2-5	TGTGCCTGGATCGGTACGGAGACCCAGTACTTC	CAWIGTETQYF
TRBD2	TRBV11-2	NA	TRBJ2-5	TGTGCCAGCAGCTTAGATCGAATCGGGGGGGCCTTAAGAAGAGAGACCCAGTACTTC	CASSLDRIGGALRRETQYF
TRBD2	TRBV5-5	NA	TRBJ2-7	TGTGCCAGCAGCGGGACTAGCGGGAGTCCCAACGAGCAGTACTTC	CASSGTSGSPNEQYF
NA	TRBV12-5	NA	TRBJ2-5	TGTGCTAGTGGTCGCCATTACGTACTGAATGAGACCCAGTACTTC	CASGRHYVLNETQYF
NA	TRBV27	NA	TRBJ2-1	TGTGCCAGCAGTTTATCGATACGGGGGGCAGGCAATGAGCAGTTCTTC	CASSLSIRGAGNEQFF
NA	TRBV29-1	NA	TRBJ2-4	TGCAGCGTTGAAGGGGGTAGCCAAAACATTCAGTACTTC	CSVEGGSQNIQYF
TRBD1	TRBV5-1	once	TRBJ2-5	TGCGCCAGCAGCCTGGGACAGGCCCAAGAGACCCAGTACTTC	CASSLGQAQETQYF
NA	TRBV5-1	NA	TRBJ2-7	TGCGCCAGCAGCACACGCCCGCCATCCTACGAGCAGTACTTC	CASSTRPPSYEQYF
NA	TRBV18	NA	TRBJ1-1	TGTGCCAGCTCACCCCCGGAGGGAAGGGGCACTGAAGCTTTCTTT	CASSPPEGRGTEAFF
TRBD1	TRBV5-1	NA	TRBJ1-2	TGCGCCAGCAGCTTGGGACAGGGCAGCCGCGGCTACACCTTC	CASSLGQGSRGYTF
NA	TRBV2	few	TRBJ1-5	TGTGCCAGCAGTGAAGGGGGCTGGGAGCCCCAGCATTTT	CASSEGGWEPQHF
NA	TRBV5-1	NA	TRBJ2-7	TGCGCCAGCTCAGAGGCGGTGACCTACGAGCAGTACTTC	CASSEAVTYEQYF
NA	TRBV11-2	once	TRBJ2-5	TGTGCCAGCAGCGCGTGGGGCGGTTACCAAGAGACCCAGTACTTC	CASSAWGGYQETQYF
NA	TRBV13	NA	TRBJ1-3	TGTGCCAGCAGCTTAGGGGAGTATCTTCTCTTGGGAAACACCATATATTTT	CASSLGEYLLLGNTIYF
TRBD1	TRBV11-2	NA	TRBJ2-3	TGTGCCAGCAGTCGTACCGGGACAGGGGTTACAGATACGCAGTATTTT	CASSRTGTGVTDTQYF
TRBD2	TRBV4-2	NA	TRBJ2-3	TGTGCCAGCAGCCAATCTTCAAGCCTAGCGGGGGGCAGGGGCACAGATACGCAGTATTTT	CASSQSSSLAGGRGTDTQYF
NA	TRBV6-1	NA	TRBJ1-2	TGTGCCAGCAGTGAAGCGCTGGGAAGGGTAGATGGCTACACCTTC	CASSEALGRVDGYTF
NA	TRBV6-5	few	TRBJ2-7	TGTGCCAGCAGTTATTATCAGGGGCTGTTTGGCGAGCAGTACTTC	CASSYYQGLFGEQYF
NA	TRBV18	NA	TRBJ2-3	TGTGCCAGCTCACTGGGGACCGCAGATTTGGGTACGCAGTATTTT	CASSLGTADLGTQYF
NA	TRBV5-1	NA	TRBJ2-1	TGCGCCAGCAGGGGAGCGGCCTACAATGAGCAGTTCTTC	CASRGAAYNEQFF
NA	TRBV5-1	NA	TRBJ1-4	TGCGCCAGCAGCTTGGGTAGTTGGGGGCGGCCAACTAATGAAAAACTGTTTTTT	CASSLGSWGRPTNEKLFF
TRBD1	TRBV27	once	TRBJ1-5	TGTGCCAGCAGTCAATCTTTGGGCCCAGACAGGGTCCAGCCCCAGCATTTT	CASSQSLGPDRVQPQHF
NA	TRBV9	NA	TRBJ1-2	TGTGCCAGCAGCTCCAAGTCCCTCCGATTTCCTCAAGGCTACACCTTC	CASSSKSLRFPQGYTF
TRBD2	TRBV5-1	NA	TRBJ2-3	TGCGCCAGCATTGGACTAGCCAGCACAGATACGCAGTATTTT	CASIGLASTDTQYF
NA	TRBV14	NA	TRBJ2-3	TGTGCCAGCAGCCAACACCCGCCGGGGGATACGCAGTATTTT	CASSQHPPGDTQYF
TRBD2	TRBV5-5	NA	TRBJ2-1	TGTGCCAGCAGCCAGATAGCGGGACCCTACAATGAGCAGTTCTTC	CASSQIAGPYNEQFF
NA	TRBV29-1	NA	TRBJ1-2	TGCAGCGTTGACGAGAAAACTAACTATGGCTACACCTTC	CSVDEKTNYGYTF
TRBD2	TRBV19	once	TRBJ2-2	TGTGCCAGTAGTATTGGACTAGCGGCAAACACCGGGGAGCTGTTTTTT	CASSIGLAANTGELFF
NA	TRBV2	NA	TRBJ1-2	TGTGCCAGCAGTGAAGCGCGACAGGCCTATGGCTACACCTTC	CASSEARQAYGYTF
TRBD2	TRBV11-2	NA	TRBJ2-3	TGTGCCAGCAGCTCCCGGGGGGTCGCAGATACGCAGTATTTT	CASSSRGVADTQYF
NA	TRBV5-6	NA	TRBJ1-2	TGTGCCAGCAGCTTTAGGGGGAACTATGGCTACACCTTC	CASSFRGNYGYTF
NA	TRBV11-2	NA	TRBJ1-1	TGTGCCAGCAGCTTAGTCTCTACGGCTAACACTGAAGCTTTCTTT	CASSLVSTANTEAFF
TRBD1	TRBV27	NA	TRBJ2-3	TGTGCCAGCAGTTTAGGGCAGGGGGGCACAGATACGCAGTATTTT	CASSLGQGGTDTQYF
NA	TRBV5-4	NA	TRBJ1-2	TGTGCCAGCAGCTTGTTCCAGCGGGACTATGGCTACACCTTC	CASSLFQRDYGYTF
NA	TRBV19	NA	TRBJ1-1	TGTGCCAGTAGTCAGCCCGGACAGACTGAAGCTTTCTTT	CASSQPGQTEAFF
NA	TRBV21-1	NA	TRBJ2-7	TGTGCCAGCAGCAAATGGACTAGCGGGGGCTACGAGCAGTACTTC	CASSKWTSGGYEQYF
TRBD1	TRBV19	NA	TRBJ1-3	TGTGCCAGTAGTTTGGGACAGCCCTACTCTGGAAACACCATATATTTT	CASSLGQPYSGNTIYF
TRBD1	TRBV19	NA	TRBJ2-2	TGTGCCAGTAAGGGACAGGGGGCGACGACCGGGGAGCTGTTTTTT	CASKGQGATTGELFF
NA	TRBV2	NA	TRBJ1-6	TGTGCCAGCAGTCGCGACAGGTTTAATTCACCCCTCCACTTT	CASSRDRFNSPLHF
NA	TRBV5-1	NA	TRBJ1-6	TGCGCCAGCAGCGACCTCCTTGGAAGGGATTACGATTCACCCCTCCACTTT	CASSDLLGRDYDSPLHF
NA	TRBV19	NA	TRBJ2-3	TGTGCCAGTAGTCTTCGGACAGTCGCAGATACGCAGTATTTT	CASSLRTVADTQYF
NA	TRBV19	few	TRBJ1-1	TGTGCCAGTAGTATTGCAGGGGTGCGGACTGAAGCTTTCTTT	CASSIAGVRTEAFF
NA	TRBV15	NA	TRBJ2-2	TGTGCCACCAGCAGCCCCCTAGCAGCGAACACCGGGGAGCTGTTTTTT	CATSSPLAANTGELFF
NA	TRBV29-1	NA	TRBJ1-2	TGCAGCGTTGACCGGCAGGGTGATGGCTACACCTTC	CSVDRQGDGYTF